The sample holds a few counts of the clone carrying this T cell receptor (beta chain). From the 5' RACE reads, TCRdb called clonotypes with MiXCR, one entry per CDR3 protein. This table has 350,000 to 500,000 distinct CDR3 sequences, about 25% appearing once. This entry belongs to a study of T-cell memory formation after mild COVID-19. Unmatched junction bases numbered 8, after V lost 5 bases and J lost 2 bases. Germline V gives CDR1 SGHVS, CDR2 FNYEAQ. The CDR3 loop spans 16 amino acids. The chain employs TRBV7-6 and TRBJ2-7; 11 bases agree with TRBD1. Sequencing was performed on PBMCs or a T cell subset sorted from them (not recorded which). The TCR comes from an adult woman who had mild COVID-19 (a few samples of this study predate the infection). Cell type and time point are not known. This chain's CDR3 is CASSPGTGGITYEQYF. For the CDR3, the DNA is TGTGCCAGCAGCCCCGGGACAGGGGGAATAACCTACGAGCAGTACTTC.